Shown below are 23 T cell receptor beta chains from a single sample sequenced in a study of cytomegalovirus exposure and HLA in healthy donors. Primers for the PCR totalled 60 Vbeta and 13 Jbeta. Libraries were prepared by immunoSEQ multiplex PCR; TCRdb keeps only in-frame clonotypes and omits some of them. The top ten clones hold just under 1% of a sample with about 140,000 clones, around 77% of them seen once. Specimen: PBMCs. These receptors all stem from a man between 18 and 35 years old in good health and CMV-seronegative.

The J gene is TRBJ2-1, the V gene TRBV7-9; 14 positions match TRBD2. Germline V gives CDR1 SEHNR, CDR2 FQNEAQ (reference sequence). After removal of 3 bases from V and 9 bases from J, the junction contained 7 bases not matched to a gene. The CDR3 contains 16 residues. As DNA, the CDR3 is TGTGCCAGCAGCTTCGGGACTAGCGGGGGTGGGGGTGAGCAGTTCTTC. Its translation is CASSFGTSGGGGEQFF.

The chain's CDR3 is CASSATGGPDTQYF. The DNA for the CDR3 is TGCGCCAGCAGCGCCACAGGGGGACCAGATACGCAGTATTTT. V and J are TRBV5-1 and TRBJ2-3, with 8 bases identical to TRBD1. This CDR3 is built from 14 residues. Germline CDR1 and CDR2: SGHRS and YFSETQ. V lost 4 bases and J lost 4; bases outside the gene matches: 5.

The chain links TRBV10-3 to TRBJ2-1; 11 bases align to TRBD1. The V and J ends lost 3 bases and 6 bases, in that order; junction bases with no gene match: 10. This CDR3 has 17 amino acids. Germline-derived CDR1 and CDR2 are ENHRY and SYGVKD. The CDR3 DNA sequence: TGTGCCATCAGTGAATCCGCCTCCGGGACAGGGGGCAATGAGCAGTTCTTC. It translates to CAISESASGTGGNEQFF.

This clone has only a few counts. The rearrangement links TRBV27 to TRBJ1-2; tentatively, D is TRBD1 (5 bases). CDR3 length: 13 residues. V lost 5 bases to trimming and J lost 1 base, with 8 bases between them. CDR1 and CDR2 (germline): MNHEY, SMNVEV (reference sequence). DNA for the CDR3: TGTGCCAGCAGTCAGACAGTTAACTATGGCTACACCTTC. Residues: CASSQTVNYGYTF.

This clone has a single count. V usage is TRBV30 and J usage is TRBJ1-3; weak D call: TRBD1 (6 bases). Germline V lookup: CDR1 GTSNPN, CDR2 SVGIG (reference sequence). This CDR3 contains 14 residues. V lost 1 base, J lost 9 bases, and 16 bases lay in between. CDR3 residues: CAWSGGQGGGTIYF. For the CDR3, the DNA is TGTGCCTGGAGTGGGGGGCAGGGAGGGGGCACCATATATTTT.

J is TRBJ1-2 and V is TRBV7-9; 7 bases agree with TRBD1. With 2 bases clipped from V and 8 bases from J, the junction kept 8 bases outside the gene matches. The CDR3 totals 14 residues. The germline gives CDR1 SEHNR, CDR2 FQNEAQ (reference sequence). The CDR3 here is CASSLLRQGGGYTF. The CDR3 DNA is TGTGCCAGCAGCTTACTTCGACAGGGTGGAGGCTACACCTTC. The whole variable domain, remainder taken from reference TRBV7-9 and TRBJ1-2, is DTGVSQNPRHKITKRGQNVTFRCDPISEHNRLYWYRQTLGQGPEFLTYFQNEAQLEKSRLLSDRFSAERPKGSFSTLEIQRTEQGDSAMYLCASSLLRQGGGYTFGSGTRLTVV.

This chain joins TRBV7-9 and TRBJ1-2, with D possibly being TRBD1 (6 bases). This CDR3 contains 14 residues. Germline V gives CDR1 SEHNR, CDR2 FQNEAQ (reference sequence). V lost 3 bases to trimming and J lost 4 bases, with 12 bases between them. CDR3 region: CASSFRGVGYGYTF. Written as DNA, the CDR3 is TGTGCCAGCAGCTTCAGGGGAGTAGGCTATGGCTACACCTTC.

This chain links TRBV27 with TRBJ1-4; TRBD1 agrees at 7 bases. V lost 8 bases and J lost 10; bases outside the gene matches: 7. This CDR3 spans 12 amino acids. Germline CDR1 MNHEY, CDR2 SMNVEV (reference sequence). The DNA for the CDR3 is TGTGCCAGCGGACAGGTCCTGGGAAAACTGTTTTTT. This encodes CASGQVLGKLFF.

The V gene is TRBV5-5, the J gene TRBJ1-4; the D gene is possibly TRBD1 (6 bases). In germline, CDR1 is SGHKS, CDR2 YYEKEE (reference sequence). Trimming shortened V by 4 bases and J by 4 bases, and 14 bases separated the two germline ends. This CDR3 contains 15 residues. The CDR3 here is CASSPTGWNNEKLFF. As DNA, the CDR3 is TGTGCCAGCAGCCCGACAGGATGGAATAATGAAAAACTGTTTTTT.

This chain links TRBV9 with TRBJ1-2, with D unresolved. Trimming removed 7 bases from V and 0 bases from J, with 7 bases in between. This CDR3 contains 12 residues. In germline, CDR1 is SGDLS, CDR2 YYNGEE. The CDR3 loop is CASGQPNYGYTF. The CDR3 coding sequence is TGTGCCAGCGGGCAGCCTAACTATGGCTACACCTTC.

This clone was detected only a few times. The CDR3 DNA is TGTGCCAGTAGTATAAGTGCCGGGGAACCCTACGAGCAGTACTTC. Protein sequence: CASSISAGEPYEQYF. V usage is TRBV19 and J usage is TRBJ2-7, with D perhaps matching TRBD2 (5 bases). This CDR3 has 15 residues. Trimming took 2 bases from V and 2 from J, leaving 13 bases between them. CDR1 and CDR2 from the germline V gene are LNHDA and SQIVND (reference sequence).

This sequence joins TRBV2 and TRBJ1-5; D gene ambiguous. The CDR3 has 16 residues. V was pared by 4 bases and J by 2 bases, with 15 bases between. The germline CDR1 and CDR2 sequences are SNHLY and FYNNEI. The CDR3 coding sequence is TGTGCCAGCAGTGTATTGAACCTCGGGGGCAATCAGCCCCAGCATTTT. This gives the protein CASSVLNLGGNQPQHF.

A word on this clone: Relative to the germline gene, one junction end is altered; a read error may explain this. The gene calls are TRBV7-7 and TRBJ2-3, with D possibly matching TRBD1 (6 bases). The CDR3 runs to 13 residues. The germline V gene encodes CDR1 SSHAT and CDR2 FNYEAQ (reference sequence). The CDR3 reads CASSLIRGDTQYF. In DNA form, the CDR3 reads TGTGCTAGCAGCTTAATCAGGGGAGATACGCAGTATTTT.

Only a few counts were recorded for this clone. The rearrangement links TRBV4-3 to TRBJ1-1; the match to TRBD1 covers 9 bases. V lost 2 bases and J lost 3; bases outside the gene matches: 4. CDR3 length: 15 residues. Looked up from germline, CDR1 is LGHNA and CDR2 is YSLEER. Here the CDR3 reads CASSQRTGVYTEAFF. CDR3 DNA: TGCGCCAGCAGCCAACGGACAGGGGTGTACACTGAAGCTTTCTTT.

This chain joins TRBV9 and TRBJ2-6; D is unclear. The CDR3 extends over 14 amino acids. Per germline, CDR1 SGDLS and CDR2 YYNGEE. V lost 0 bases, J lost 1 base, and 2 bases lay in between. The CDR3 protein is CASSVASGANVLTF. CDR3 DNA sequence: TGTGCCAGCAGCGTAGCTTCTGGGGCCAACGTCCTGACTTTC.

The rearrangement uses TRBV11-3 and TRBJ2-1; unclear D gene. This CDR3 comprises 15 residues. Germline CDR1 is SGHNT and CDR2 is YENEEA. V was shortened by 0 bases and J by 0 bases, with 6 bases between the two germline ends. The CDR3 DNA reads as TGTGCCAGCAGCTTAGACGCGAGCTCCTACAATGAGCAGTTCTTC. It specifies CASSLDASSYNEQFF.

This clone has only one observation. The V and J genes are TRBV6-6 and TRBJ1-2; 8 positions match TRBD1. From germline, CDR1 is MNHNY and CDR2 SVGAGI (reference sequence). The V gene end was trimmed by 5 bases and the J gene end by 2 bases; junction bases not matched to a gene: 7. The CDR3 is 15 amino acids. Here the CDR3 DNA reads TGTGCCAGCAGTATATCGACAGGGGCCAACTATGGCTACACCTTC. It is translated as CASSISTGANYGYTF.

This sequence joins TRBV5-1 and TRBJ1-2, with a weak D call TRBD1 (6 bases). CDR3 length equals 13 residues. V lost 5 bases and J lost 2, with 10 bases in between. Germline V gene lookup returns CDR1 SGHRS and CDR2 YFSETQ. CDR3 amino acids: CASRDQGNYGYTF. Here the CDR3 DNA reads TGCGCCAGCAGGGACCAGGGGAACTATGGCTACACCTTC.

This chain joins TRBV7-2 and TRBJ1-1; D is possibly TRBD1 (5 bases). Looked up from germline, CDR1 is SGHTA and CDR2 is FQGNSA. The CDR3 is made up of 13 amino acids. Trimming removed 5 bases from V and 3 bases from J, with 10 bases in between. This CDR3 is CASSTGHYTEAFF. The CDR3 nucleotides read TGTGCCAGCAGCACAGGACACTACACTGAAGCTTTCTTT.

The chain combines TRBV7-2 with TRBJ2-7; 12 bases fit TRBD2. The germline CDR1 and CDR2 sequences are SGHTA and FQGNSA. V trimming: 5 bases; J trimming: 0 bases; junction bases outside the gene matches: 2. CDR3 size: 15 residues. CDR3 nucleotide sequence: TGTGCCAGCAGCCGGACTAGCGGGGACTCCTACGAGCAGTACTTC. Translated, it gives CASSRTSGDSYEQYF.

In the case of this clone: The sample holds other DNA sequences that translate to the same CDR3. The chain carries TRBV20-1 and TRBJ1-2, with D unresolved. The CDR3 is 11 amino acids. V was pared by 5 bases and J by 3 bases, with 7 bases between. Germline V gene sequence: CDR1 DFQATT, CDR2 SNEGSKA (reference sequence). The CDR3 reads CSASGDYGYTF. The CDR3 bases are TGCAGTGCTTCCGGGGACTATGGCTACACCTTC.

J is TRBJ1-6 and V is TRBV11-2; 8 bases are shared with TRBD1. Trimming at V came to 6 bases and at J to 3 bases, leaving 7 bases not matched to a gene. The length of the CDR3 is 16 residues. Germline V gene sequence: CDR1 SGHAT, CDR2 FQNNGV. The CDR3 sequence: CASSRLDRGYNSPLHF. For the CDR3, the DNA is TGTGCCAGCAGTCGACTTGACAGGGGCTATAATTCACCCCTCCACTTT.

The gene calls are TRBV6-6 and TRBJ2-7; 9 nucleotides match TRBD1. V dropped 2 bases and J dropped 3; count of bases not matched to a gene: 8. The CDR3 spans 16 residues. Germline V CDR1 and CDR2: MNHNY, SVGAGI (reference sequence). The CDR3 here is CASSYSFPGQGYEQYF. CDR3 nucleotides: TGTGCCAGCAGTTACAGCTTTCCGGGACAGGGCTACGAGCAGTACTTC.